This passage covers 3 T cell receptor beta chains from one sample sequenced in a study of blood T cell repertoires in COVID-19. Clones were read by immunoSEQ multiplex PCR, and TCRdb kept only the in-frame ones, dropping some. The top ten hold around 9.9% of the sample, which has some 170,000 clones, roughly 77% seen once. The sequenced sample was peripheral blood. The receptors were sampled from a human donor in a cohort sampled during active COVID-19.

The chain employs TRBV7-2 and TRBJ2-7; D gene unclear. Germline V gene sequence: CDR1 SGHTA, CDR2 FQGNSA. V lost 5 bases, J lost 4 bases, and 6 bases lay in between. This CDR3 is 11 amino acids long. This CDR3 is CASSKRYEQYF. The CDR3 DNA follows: TGTGCCAGCAGCAAGAGGTACGAGCAGTACTTC.

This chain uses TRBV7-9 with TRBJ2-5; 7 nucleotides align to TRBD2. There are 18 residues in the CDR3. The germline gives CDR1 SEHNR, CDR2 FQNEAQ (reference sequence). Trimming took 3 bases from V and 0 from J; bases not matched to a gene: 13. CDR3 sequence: CASSFGLGRGYYQETQYF. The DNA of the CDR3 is TGTGCCAGCAGCTTTGGTCTTGGGCGGGGGTATTACCAAGAGACCCAGTACTTC.

CDR3 coding DNA: TGTGCCAGCAGCCTCCGGGGGATAGATTCACCCCTCCACTTT. Residues: CASSLRGIDSPLHF. The rearrangement uses TRBV7-2 and TRBJ1-6; D possibly corresponds to TRBD1 (5 bases). The CDR3 covers 14 residues. Germline V gene sequence: CDR1 SGHTA, CDR2 FQGNSA. V lost 5 bases and J 8 bases, leaving 13 bases between the germline ends.